One TCR beta chain is described in this entry. Sequencing was performed with immunoSEQ multiplex PCR; in TCRdb, only in-frame clones are kept and a portion is missing. The sample includes roughly 73,000 clones, 89% of them seen just once. The data were obtained in a study of blood T cell repertoires in COVID-19. Germline lookup yields CDR1 SQVTM and CDR2 ANQGSEA. The CDR3 is 14 amino acids. J gave up 4 bases and V 6 bases, and 9 bases lay outside the gene matches. Sequenced: peripheral blood. This sequence was found in an elderly man with acute or convalescent COVID-19. The V call is TRBV29-1, the J call TRBJ1-1; 9 bases match TRBD1. The CDR3 DNA reads as TGCAGCGTCGCTATACAGGGGGCCGGCACTGAAGCTTTCTTT. This translates into CSVAIQGAGTEAFF.